This T cell receptor beta chain comes out of a study of PD-1 blockade in classical Hodgkin lymphoma (TCRdb year 2020). Study-level background: Nivolumab dosing was 3 mg/kg intravenously every 2 weeks, continuing until either disease progression or unacceptable toxicity. To define a peripheral blood immune signature of response to PD-1 blockade in classical Hodgkin lymphoma, the study combined TCR beta sequencing with CyTOF. Study-wide findings and limitations: CD4+ but not CD8+ TCR diversity rose significantly by C4D1 (p=0.0027 vs p=0.16), most apparent in complete responders (p=0.02). Newly diagnosed patients were reported to have lower baseline TCR diversity than healthy donors, and relapsed/refractory patients were reported to have lower baseline TCR diversity still. Trial patients achieving complete response had baseline diversity similar to newly diagnosed patients, whereas partial responders and progressors had significantly lower diversity. The study covered only a single clinical trial cohort, and the causes of the repertoire differences, possibly disease activity or prior therapy, were still not defined. Patients starting nivolumab less than 1 year after ASCT had lower diversity and were excluded from later analyses to avoid confounding by immune reconstitution.

The sample's time point, from its label and the paper: cycle 4 day 1 (C4D1), after about 6 weeks of nivolumab. Every trial patient had relapsed following autologous stem cell transplantation, and prior brentuximab vedotin exposure was what differed among cohorts A, B and C. The trial cohort included 50 to 60 patients with relapsed/refractory classical Hodgkin lymphoma, and each patient had a best overall response of complete response, partial response or progressive disease. In the multi-cohort phase II CheckMate 205 trial, trial patients received single-agent nivolumab. Best overall response was determined by an independent review committee according to the 2007 International Working Group response criteria. Trial PBMCs were collected just before the start of nivolumab (C1D1) and during therapy at cycle 2 day 1 and cycle 4 day 1. After peripheral blood was drawn into 8 mL Vacutainer Cell Preparation Tubes, PBMCs were isolated by centrifugation and then cryopreserved.

The Qiagen DNeasy kit was used to extract genomic DNA both from unsorted PBMCs and from the negatively selected CD4+ and CD8+ fractions. TCR beta CDR3 regions were subjected to amplification by immunoSEQ multiplex PCR with primers that anneal to V and J segments. A synthetic immune receptor repertoire was used to minimize amplification bias, and remaining bias was computationally removed after sequencing. In the paper's pipeline: Repertoire diversity was quantified as the Shannon entropy index using custom Python scripts. Unsorted, CD4+ and CD8+ repertoires were analyzed separately, except for combined analyses in which CD4+ and CD8+ sequences were merged in silico. Clonal expansion was defined as a frequency increase of at least 2-fold after treatment compared with C1D1, and clones undetected at baseline were assigned a pseudocount of 0.5. Clones with 0 or 1 copy at C1D1 were defined as singleton clones, while clones with 2 or more copies were defined as non-singleton clones. Clones expanded in unsorted samples were annotated as CD4+, CD8+ or unknown by matching protein sequences in sorted samples from the same patient. Diversity changes from C1D1 to C4D1 were tested in paired samples using Wilcoxon tests. Not all clones reach the TCRdb copy of this immuneACCESS table, which keeps in-frame sequences only. Checked studies attribute under half of the gap to unresolved V genes and leave the rest unexplained. The V and J calls and clone size come from that table; D and trimming were worked out from the DNA. The sample records about 61,000 clones, approximately 90% of which are singletons. The ten largest clones add up to about 8.3% of the sample.

Concerning this clone itself: There is no known antigen for this receptor. Base qualities are not recorded, but no much larger clone differs from it by a single base.

Taken from the germline V gene (reference sequence), the CDR1 and CDR2 loops are GTSNPN and SVGIG. Taken from cysteine to phenylalanine, the CDR3 has 13 residues. The only DNA kept is the CDR3, 39 bases in frame from the first base. V was cut back by 1 base and J by 6 bases, leaving a gap of 12 bases between them. The chain uses TRBV30 and TRBJ1-2; tentative D gene TRBD1, with 5 bases matching. The sample consisted of peripheral blood mononuclear cells (PBMCs), taken before the fourth cycle of nivolumab. This receptor was obtained from a human donor with classical Hodgkin lymphoma. The nucleotide sequence reads as follows: TGTGCCTGGAGTGCCTCCCTCAGGGATGGCTACACCTTC. It is translated as CAWSASLRDGYTF.